The clone carrying this T cell receptor (beta chain) was picked up many times. V was pared by 6 bases and J by 0 bases, with 7 bases of the junction left unmatched. This CDR3 region has 16 residues. CDR1 and CDR2 from the germline V gene are MNHEY and SVGAGI. This specimen comes from a study of T cells after yellow fever vaccination. TCR cDNA, made by 5'RACE template switching, carried an added universal primer site and UMIs. TCRdb passed the 5' RACE reads through MiXCR, listing each CDR3 protein once. Of more than 35,000 distinct CDR3 sequences detected, almost 7% appear once; the ten largest clones hold 14% to 15%. Notes on the study in general: It was a weaker secondary response, yet one that peaked faster, at day 5 versus 15. At around 96% for CD4 and almost 90% for CD8, most primary-vaccination clones showed up again after the booster.

The receptor was isolated from a young man who received the YFV17D yellow fever vaccine. The source was CD8+ T cells not binding an NS4B(214-222) dextramer, sorted from PBMCs, collected 45 days after the yellow fever booster vaccination. The chain carries TRBV6-5 and TRBJ2-1, with 8 nucleotides matching TRBD2. Here the CDR3 DNA reads TGTGCCAGCAGGTCGACCGGGACTAGCTCCTACAATGAGCAGTTCTTC. Its protein product is CASRSTGTSSYNEQFF.